Detailed here is one T cell receptor (beta chain). Its specificity is not known. Expansion of antigen-specific CD4+ T cells with viral peptide pools was carried out by the ViraFEST assay before sequencing. The authors isolated CD4+ T cells after 9 to 10 days of culture. Sequencing was performed with immunoSEQ multiplex PCR; in TCRdb, only in-frame clones are kept and a portion is missing. This sample has fewer than 65,000 clones, with roughly four fifths found just once. This entry comes from a study of vaccination effects on CD4 cells after COVID-19. The CDR3 has 16 residues. The junction had 11 bases not matched to a gene; V was cut back by 3 bases and J by 8 bases. Germline V gene lookup returns CDR1 SGHRS and CDR2 YFSETQ.

The clonotype was recovered from a human donor who received a COVID-19 vaccine. The sequenced sample was CD4+ T cells from PBMCs cultured with HCoV-229E spike peptides, obtained before COVID-19 vaccination. This sequence joins TRBV5-1 and TRBJ1-4; 9 nucleotides match TRBD1. The CDR3 spells CASSSDRGVPSEKLFF. For the CDR3, the DNA is TGCGCCAGCAGCTCGGACAGGGGAGTACCCTCGGAAAAACTGTTTTTT.